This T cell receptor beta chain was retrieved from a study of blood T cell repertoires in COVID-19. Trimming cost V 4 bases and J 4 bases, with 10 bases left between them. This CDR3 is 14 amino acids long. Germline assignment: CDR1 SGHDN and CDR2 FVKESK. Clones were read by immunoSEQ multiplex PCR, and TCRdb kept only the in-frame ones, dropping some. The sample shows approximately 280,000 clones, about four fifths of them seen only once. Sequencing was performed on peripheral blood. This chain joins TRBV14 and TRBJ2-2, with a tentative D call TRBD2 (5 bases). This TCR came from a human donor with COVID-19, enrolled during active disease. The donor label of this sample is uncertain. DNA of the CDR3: TGTGCCAGCAGCCCCCGACTAAGCACCGGGGAGCTGTTTTTT. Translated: CASSPRLSTGELFF.